Presented here are 5 T cell receptor beta chains from one specimen sequenced in a study of T-cell reconstitution after alpha-beta-depleted transplantation in children. Preparation of the TCRbeta library used unique molecular identifiers. TCRdb independently ran MiXCR on the PCR reads; one entry per CDR3 protein. The repertoire has hundreds of thousands of distinct CDR3 sequences, approximately 29% of them found once; the top ten carry 2% to 3%. This material consisted of PBMCs from the stem cell graft donor, taken from the stem cell graft. Receptors originate from a human donor who donated a stem cell graft to a child with aplastic anemia.

The chain is built from TRBV29-1 and TRBJ1-5, with D possibly matching TRBD1 (5 bases). V gave up 7 bases and J gave up 1 base, with 20 bases separating them. From germline, CDR1 is SQVTM and CDR2 ANQGSEA. This CDR3 spans 16 amino acids. CDR3 sequence: CSASFGTDLSNQPQHF. In DNA form, the CDR3 reads TGCAGCGCTTCATTTGGGACGGATCTCAGCAATCAGCCCCAGCATTTT.

This clonotype was seen more than once but under ten times. The chain carries TRBV11-3 and TRBJ2-3; TRBD2 agrees at 7 bases. The trim removed 3 bases at V and 3 bases at J, leaving 3 bases unmatched. The CDR3 contains 14 residues. Germline-derived CDR1 and CDR2 are SGHNT and YENEEA. The CDR3 protein is CASSLGRETDTQYF. In DNA, the CDR3 is TGTGCCAGCAGCTTGGGGCGGGAGACAGATACGCAGTATTTT.

The rearrangement joins TRBV29-1 to TRBJ2-7; TRBD1 aligns across 7 bases. Germline CDR1 is SQVTM and CDR2 is ANQGSEA. The CDR3 is made up of 14 amino acids. Trimming at V came to 6 bases and at J to 1 base, leaving 9 bases not matched to a gene. The CDR3: CSVGKGAGSYEQYF. CDR3 nucleotide sequence: TGCAGCGTCGGTAAGGGGGCAGGATCCTACGAGCAGTACTTC.

This clonotype was recorded a few times. The V and J genes are TRBV15 and TRBJ2-1; D unclear. Between the trimmed V and J ends, which lost 0 bases and 7 bases, there was a span of 4 bases. CDR3 length: 12 amino acids. CDR1 and CDR2 from the germline V gene are LNHNV and YYDKDF (reference sequence). The CDR3 region has the DNA TGTGCCACCAGCAGAGAACCAAATGAGCAGTTCTTC. As protein: CATSREPNEQFF.

V and J are TRBV11-1 and TRBJ1-2; D is ambiguous. The CDR3 runs 18 residues. Germline-derived CDR1 and CDR2 are SGHAT and FQDESV (reference sequence). V gave up 3 bases and J gave up 5 bases, with 25 bases separating them. Here the CDR3 reads CASSFGKTTRTPLYGYTF. Written as DNA, the CDR3 is TGTGCCAGCAGCTTCGGGAAGACCACTAGGACCCCACTTTATGGCTACACCTTC.